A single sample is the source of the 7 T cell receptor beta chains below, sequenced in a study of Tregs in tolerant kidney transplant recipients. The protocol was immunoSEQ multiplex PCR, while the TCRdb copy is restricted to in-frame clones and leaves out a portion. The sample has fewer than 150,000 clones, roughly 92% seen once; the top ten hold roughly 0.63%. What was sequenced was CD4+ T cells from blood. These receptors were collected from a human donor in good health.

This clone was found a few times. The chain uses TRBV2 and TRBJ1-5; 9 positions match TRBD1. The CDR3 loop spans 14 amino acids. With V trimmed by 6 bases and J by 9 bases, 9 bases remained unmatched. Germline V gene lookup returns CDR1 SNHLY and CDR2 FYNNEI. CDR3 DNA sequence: TGTGCCAGCAGGCTAGTGGGACAGGGCTTGCCCCAGCATTTT. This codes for CASRLVGQGLPQHF.

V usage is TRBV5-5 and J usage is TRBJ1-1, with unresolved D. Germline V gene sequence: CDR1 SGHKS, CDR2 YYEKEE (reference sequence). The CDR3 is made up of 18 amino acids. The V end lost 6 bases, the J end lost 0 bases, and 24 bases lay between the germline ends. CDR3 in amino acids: CASTRARSSVLMNTEAFF. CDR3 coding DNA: TGTGCCAGCACCCGCGCGAGATCGTCGGTCCTAATGAACACTGAAGCTTTCTTT.

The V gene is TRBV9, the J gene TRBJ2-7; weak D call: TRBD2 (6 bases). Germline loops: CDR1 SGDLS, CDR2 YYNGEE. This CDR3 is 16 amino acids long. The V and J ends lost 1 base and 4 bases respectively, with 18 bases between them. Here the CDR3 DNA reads TGTGCCAGCAGCGTAACCTCAGCCGGACTAATTTACGAGCAGTACTTC. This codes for CASSVTSAGLIYEQYF.

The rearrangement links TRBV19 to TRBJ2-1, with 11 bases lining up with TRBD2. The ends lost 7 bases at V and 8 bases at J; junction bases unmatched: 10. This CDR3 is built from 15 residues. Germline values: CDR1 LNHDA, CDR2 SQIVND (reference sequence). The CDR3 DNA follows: TGTGCCAGTACACCGGGACTAGCGGCAAGGGATGAGCAGTTCTTC. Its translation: CASTPGLAARDEQFF.

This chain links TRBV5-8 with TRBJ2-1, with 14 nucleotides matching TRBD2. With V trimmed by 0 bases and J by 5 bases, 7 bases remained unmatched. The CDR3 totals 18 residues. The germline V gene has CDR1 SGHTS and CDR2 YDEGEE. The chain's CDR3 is CASSLARLAGGRNNEQFF. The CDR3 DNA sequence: TGTGCCAGCAGCTTGGCCAGACTAGCGGGAGGGCGGAACAATGAGCAGTTCTTC.

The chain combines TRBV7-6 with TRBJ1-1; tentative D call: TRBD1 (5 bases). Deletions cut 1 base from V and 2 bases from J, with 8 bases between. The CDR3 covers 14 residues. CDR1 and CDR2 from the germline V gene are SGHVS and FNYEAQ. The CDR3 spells CASSLVGRNTEAFF. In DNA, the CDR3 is TGTGCCAGCAGCTTAGTGGGACGCAACACTGAAGCTTTCTTT.

The chain's CDR3 is CASSEAERGVAEAFF. In DNA, the CDR3 is TGTGCCAGCAGTGAAGCCGAAAGAGGGGTCGCTGAAGCTTTCTTT. The gene calls are TRBV6-1 and TRBJ1-1; tentatively, D is TRBD1 (5 bases). The CDR3 loop spans 15 amino acids. CDR1 is MNHNS, CDR2 SASEGT, per germline. Trimming pared 0 bases from V and 6 bases from J, leaving 14 bases between.